This paragraph covers one T cell receptor beta chain sequence. This clone was detected only once. The antigen this receptor binds is unknown. No clone much larger than this one lies a single base away; base qualities are absent. This sample is drawn from a study of STAT3 mutations in large granular lymphocyte leukemia (dated by TCRdb to the late 2010s). General notes on the study: In roughly half of the longitudinally sequenced T-LGLL patients, canonical activating STAT3 mutations were detected. Over half of the T-LGLL patients were given one or more immunosuppressive therapy regimens, and approximately 44% of those treated had a hematologic response. To reconstruct clonal hierarchy and dynamics, serial deep sequencing of TCRbeta CDR3 and STAT3 was performed in patients with T-cell large granular lymphocyte leukemia. About 19 representative T-LGLL cases were selected from an initial cohort of approximately 200 LGL patients for longitudinal TCRbeta and STAT3 sequencing. Two patients with natural killer LGL leukemia were also sequenced longitudinally as controls within the study. Patients were sequenced at 4 time points on average, with the number of samplings per patient ranging from 2 to 8. Broader findings and caveats from the paper: At least one immunodominant TCRbeta clonotype was identified in every T-LGLL patient, and multiple immunodominant subclonotypes were identified in about half of the T-LGLL patients. The linking of therapy response to changes in TCR clonal burden was complicated by variable intervals between samplings and differing treatment regimens. Because no samples were available when a clone first appeared, clonal expansion had to be inferred from samplings taken at other points. Several patients had a dominant TCR clone burden greater than the STAT3 mutant burden, which suggests that the STAT3 mutation arose secondarily within a clone that had already expanded. TCR clonotype switching after therapy was seen in about 30% of the 18 patients, with all newly emerging clones being STAT3 wild type. Since codominant clonotypes persisted in some patients, a small but highly pathogenic clone may have gone undetected.

TCRbeta libraries were sequenced on an Illumina MiSeq, averaging about 41,000 productive templates per sample. Multiplex PCR amplification was used to generate TCRbeta CDR3 libraries with the immunoSEQ assay. The paper's data handling went like this. Repertoire diversity was calculated as previously defined, with values near 0 taken to indicate extremely monoclonal samples. This is the immuneACCESS table as TCRdb keeps it, with only in-frame sequences that have V and J called. A part of the clones is gone; compared with another copy, unresolved V genes explain less than half, and the rest is unexplained. V, J and clone size were drawn from that table, and D and trimming were deduced from the DNA. Counted in this sample were around 13,000 clones; around nine tenths of them appeared once. Jointly, the top ten make up 33% of the sample. DNA was extracted from blood mononuclear cells, with the same DNA used for both TCR and STAT3 sequencing.

The CDR3 covers 13 residues, taking in both the cysteine and the phenylalanine. This entry keeps only the CDR3 DNA: 39 bases, framed from base 1. The trim is 1 base for V and 5 bases for J, with a gap of 6 bases between the germline ends. CDR1 is given as SGHVS and CDR2 as FNYEAQ, both from the germline V gene. The specimen was peripheral blood mononuclear cells. The V gene is TRBV7-6 and the J gene is TRBJ1-5, with an unclear D gene assignment. This receptor was obtained from a man aged 35-49 years with T-cell large granular lymphocyte leukemia. Some clones in this sample may be carry-over from other donors' samples. The age is the age at diagnosis. The DNA sequence is as follows: TGTGCCAGCAGCTTAGACAGCTATCAGCCCCAGCATTTT. This encodes CASSLDSYQPQHF.